This T cell receptor beta chain appears in the sequencing data of a study of T and B cells in COVID-19 patients. Study details: Of some 20 active-infection patients, about 18 carried comorbidities linked to unfavorable COVID-19 outcome. The study, taken as a whole, reports: In COVID-19 patients, T cell receptor beta variable and joining gene use was reportedly strongly skewed.

Germline CDR1 reads SGHAT; CDR2 reads FQNNGV. J was trimmed by 4 bases and V by 5 bases; bases with no gene match: 4. The CDR3 spans 14 residues. The table lists this clonotype with a few counts. What it binds is not known. Multiplex PCR with BIOMED2 TRB-A/B primer pools amplified TRB rearrangements. A single record per CDR3 protein comes from TCRdb applying MiXCR to the multiplex PCR reads. Of 3,000 to 4,000 distinct CDR3 sequences in the sample, 22% were seen once. From blood, 250-500 ng of genomic DNA served as TRB template. The sequenced material came from blood. This receptor was obtained from a human donor with active COVID-19. This rearrangement joins TRBV11-2 to TRBJ1-3; TRBD1 agrees at 8 bases. CDR3 loop: CASSGQGAGNTIYF. The CDR3 DNA is TGTGCCAGCAGCGGACAGGGTGCCGGAAACACCATATATTTT.